This T cell receptor (beta chain) was sequenced in a study of blood T cell repertoires in COVID-19. Across the whole study: COVID-19 samples, acute and convalescent, were from the United States, Italy and Spain. The analysed material was cDNA or gDNA that came from T cells, B-cell-depleted T cells, or PBMCs.

It was during active infection that Seattle patients were enrolled and then longitudinally followed. Authors' processing steps: It was from reference gene primer amplification that nucleated cell counts were estimated. Profiling relied on immunoSEQ multiplex PCR, and the TCRdb table lists in-frame clones only, not all of them. The DNA gave D and trimming, while V, J and clone size come from that table. The sample holds some 220,000 clones, 75% to 85% seen once. This CDR3 comprises 16 residues. With 6 bases clipped from V and 1 base from J, the junction kept 11 bases outside the gene matches. Germline assignment: CDR1 SEHNR and CDR2 FQNEAQ (reference sequence).

V and J are TRBV7-9 and TRBJ1-1; 7 nucleotides align to TRBD1. The receptor was derived from a woman aged 70-85 years with COVID-19, enrolled during active disease. Sequencing was done on a sample of peripheral blood. The DNA of the CDR3 is TGTGCCAGCAGGCCGTATACAGGACAGGAGAACACTGAAGCTTTCTTT. Its protein product is CASRPYTGQENTEAFF.